These 9 T cell receptor beta chains were sequenced from one sample in a study of cytomegalovirus exposure and HLA in healthy donors. The PCR employed 60 Vbeta primers together with 13 Jbeta primers. This table comes from immunoSEQ multiplex PCR, and its TCRdb copy is limited to in-frame clones, with some not included. The sample includes 95,000 to 100,000 clones, approximately 80% seen only once; the top ten take 3% to 3.5%. Sequencing was performed on PBMCs. These receptors were taken from a man aged 35 to 55 in good health and CMV-seronegative.

This chain links TRBV9 with TRBJ2-2, with D maybe TRBD1 (5 bases). The CDR3 totals 14 residues. Germline CDR1 reads SGDLS; CDR2 reads YYNGEE. Trimming stripped 1 base from V and 5 bases from J, with 9 bases between. CDR3 sequence reads: CASSVPDITGELFF. In DNA form, the CDR3 reads TGTGCCAGCAGCGTACCGGACATAACCGGGGAGCTGTTTTTT.

The genes are TRBV4-1 and TRBJ2-1; D is ambiguous. Germline V lookup: CDR1 MGHRA, CDR2 YSYEKL. The V gene lost 1 base and the J gene lost 6 bases, with 19 bases spanning the gap. This CDR3 comprises 17 residues. The chain's CDR3 is CASSQALTGSLGNEQFF. CDR3 nucleotides: TGCGCCAGCAGCCAAGCACTAACCGGGTCCCTGGGCAATGAGCAGTTCTTC.

J is TRBJ2-1 and V is TRBV28, with 9 bases lining up with TRBD2. The germline CDR1 and CDR2 sequences are MDHEN and SYDVKM. V was pared by 5 bases and J by 6 bases, with 8 bases of the junction left unmatched. The CDR3 is 15 residues long. The CDR3 coding sequence is TGTGCCAGCAGTCCCCGGGGAGCGGGGGGCAATGAGCAGTTCTTC. Amino acids: CASSPRGAGGNEQFF.

Only a few counts were recorded for this clone. The V and J genes are TRBV6-6 and TRBJ2-1; D might be TRBD2 (6 bases). CDR1 MNHNY and CDR2 SVGAGI come from the germline V gene (reference sequence). There are 15 residues in the CDR3. Trimming pared 5 bases from V and 3 bases from J, leaving 14 bases between. The CDR3 loop is CASSHLGGNYNEQFF. The CDR3 DNA follows: TGTGCCAGCAGTCACCTAGGCGGGAACTACAATGAGCAGTTCTTC.

The chain carries TRBV4-1 and TRBJ2-3, with 8 positions matching TRBD2. V was clipped by 3 bases and J by 1 base; unmatched bases: 6. The CDR3 extends over 16 amino acids. Germline CDR1 MGHRA, CDR2 YSYEKL. The CDR3 DNA reads as TGCGCCAGCAGCCACCCGGGGGGGAGGGGCACAGATACGCAGTATTTT. It is translated as CASSHPGGRGTDTQYF.

This sequence joins TRBV25-1 and TRBJ2-7, with D possibly being TRBD1 (6 bases). CDR1 is MGHDK and CDR2 is SYGVNS in the germline V gene. The CDR3 has 16 amino acids. Trimming removed 3 bases from V and 0 bases from J, with 15 bases in between. CDR3 region: CASSEDRMDSSYEQYF. CDR3 DNA: TGTGCCAGCAGTGAGGATCGTATGGACAGCTCCTACGAGCAGTACTTC.

The CDR3 DNA follows: TGTGCCAGCAGCCAATCCCCTACTAGTATTGATCCCCTCCACTTT. This translates into CASSQSPTSIDPLHF. This chain uses TRBV16 with TRBJ1-6; D is ambiguous. V was pared by 0 bases and J by 13 bases, with 16 bases between. Germline V gene sequence: CDR1 KGHSY, CDR2 FQNENV. The length of the CDR3 is 15 residues. The entire variable domain, with the rest obtained from reference TRBV16 and TRBJ1-6, is as follows: GEEVAQTPKHLVRGEGQKAKLYCAPIKGHSYVFWYQQVLKNEFKFLISFQNENVFDETGMPKERFSAKCLPNSPCSLEIQATKLEDSAVYFCASSQSPTSIDPLHFGNGTRLTVT.

The rearrangement links TRBV10-3 to TRBJ2-1; 10 nucleotides agree with TRBD2. Losses at the gene ends were 2 bases for V and 6 bases for J; bases not matched to a gene: 7. The CDR3 extends over 16 amino acids. The germline CDR1 and CDR2 sequences are ENHRY and SYGVKD. The CDR3 DNA is TGTGCCATCAGTGAGCCAGAGCGGGAGGGTGGCAATGAGCAGTTCTTC. Its translation is CAISEPEREGGNEQFF.

V gene TRBV18 combines with J gene TRBJ1-5; 9 bases fit TRBD1. The J segment lost 2 bases and the V segment lost 2 bases, leaving 13 bases of the junction unmatched. Germline assignment: CDR1 KGHSH and CDR2 LQKENI. CDR3 length equals 19 residues. CDR3 coding DNA: TGTGCCAGCTCACCAATCCTTCTCCGGGACAGGGCTGGCAATCAGCCCCAGCATTTT. Protein product: CASSPILLRDRAGNQPQHF.